This T cell receptor (beta chain) was documented in a study of spatial heterogeneity in lung cancer (dated by TCRdb to the late 2010s). Context from the whole study: Beta-chain transcripts were consistently detected in greater numbers than alpha-chain transcripts, which likely reflected higher beta-chain transcript abundance. In the raw uncorrected reads, each unique combination of TCR and UMI appeared on average more than ten times. TCR alpha and beta repertoires were quantitatively compared across multiple tumor regions, matched nontumor lung and blood in non-small cell lung cancer. The study linked features of the TCR repertoire to counts of nonsynonymous mutations, which were determined by whole-exome sequencing of tumor tissue. Both alpha and beta chains were TCR-sequenced in around 220 tumor regions, 64 matched nontumor lung samples and roughly 50 PBMC samples obtained at surgery. The investigation overall reported the following: Additional single-cell paired TCR alpha and beta sequencing was considered necessary to confirm, at a functional level, the hypothesis that regional TCRs recognize regional mutations. Ubiquitous expanded tumor TCRs showed up in blood more often at tumor resection than at routine follow-up.

V sheds 3 bases and J sheds 5 bases, leaving 4 bases between their ends. The germline V gene provides CDR1 SQVTM and CDR2 ANQGSEA. Including cysteine and phenylalanine, the CDR3 has 11 amino acids. Only the CDR3 part of the read is kept: 33 bases, read in frame from the first base. The meaning of the sample's time point label: sample taken at primary tumor resection. Without any cell sorting, TCR sequencing was performed on whole RNA extracted either from tumor and nontumor lung tissue or from cryopreserved PBMC samples. Donors were around 69 patients with early-stage, untreated non-small cell lung cancer from the lung TRACERx cohort. A patient was chosen for TCR sequencing only when enough RNA was available from at least two tumor regions. Only a few counts were recorded for this clonotype. Its cognate antigen has yet to be identified. Base qualities are not at hand, and no much larger clone is one base apart.

Library preparation employed 5' RACE. Sequenced on a NextSeq 500. The TCR library protocol attached a unique molecular identifier to each TCR cDNA molecule to allow correction of PCR and sequencing errors. Per the authors' processing: Decombinator tools were used for TCR identification, UMI-based error correction and CDR3 extraction. TCRs above a frequency of 2 per 1,000, corresponding to the top 1% of the tumor frequency distribution, were defined as expanded. Renyi diversity was computed with the R vegan package after each repertoire had been subsampled 100 times to 5,000 TCRs. To build CDR3 similarity networks, amino acid triplet string-kernel similarity was used, and CDR3s were connected when their pairwise similarity was above 0.82. The public reads were quality trimmed at Q25 with fastp and then assembled into clones with MiXCR by TCRdb, keeping productive beta chains. For every CDR3 protein sequence, its rows merge into one entry that carries the most common genes and DNA. TCRdb's processing, not the authors' own work, is the source of the V and J calls. Recorded for this sample are tens of thousands of distinct CDR3 sequences; approximately 8.6% of them occurred a single time. The top ten hold 6.9% of the sample.

The TCR was taken from a male donor with early-stage non-small cell lung cancer. The sample consisted of PBMCs, taken at surgery. The sequence links TRBV29-1 to TRBJ1-4; no D gene is confidently identified. The nucleotide sequence is TGCAGCGTTGAGTTAAATGAAAAACTGTTTTTT. Its protein product is CSVELNEKLFF. Beyond the CDR3, the reference TRBV29-1 and TRBJ1-4 genes provide the residues; the full variable domain reads: SAVISQKPSRDICQRGTSLTIQCQVDSQVTMMFWYRQQPGQSLTLIATANQGSEATYESGFVIDKFPISRPNLTFSTLTVSNMSPEDSSIYLCSVELNEKLFFGSGTQLSVL.